One sample yielded the 25 T cell receptor beta chains listed below, sequenced in a study of PD-1 blockade in mismatch repair-deficient tumors. Data came from immunoSEQ multiplex PCR; TCRdb stores just in-frame clones and leaves some out. Seen here are about 110,000 clones, 60% to 85% observed once, and the top ten hold about 4.7%. The sample in question was peripheral blood, obtained just over 59 weeks after starting pembrolizumab. These receptors were collected from an adult with mismatch repair-deficient cancer.

The chain employs TRBV27 and TRBJ2-2, with D possibly being TRBD2 (6 bases). V lost 8 bases to trimming and J lost 4 bases, with 14 bases between them. CDR1 MNHEY and CDR2 SMNVEV come from the germline V gene (reference sequence). This CDR3 has 14 amino acids. CDR3: CASGPQAGTGELFF. In DNA, the CDR3 is TGTGCCAGCGGACCTCAAGCGGGCACCGGGGAGCTGTTTTTT.

The chain employs TRBV5-4 and TRBJ2-1; a possible D gene is TRBD2 (6 bases). Germline loops: CDR1 SGHNT, CDR2 YYREEE (reference sequence). Trimming shortened V by 4 bases and J by 5 bases, and 13 bases separated the two germline ends. The CDR3 consists of 14 residues. CDR3 coding DNA: TGTGCCAGCAGCCTTCGGGGAGGAGACAATGAGCAGTTCTTC. It codes for CASSLRGGDNEQFF.

Comments on this clone: This clone may be a read error of a much larger clone one base away. This chain joins TRBV2 and TRBJ1-5; possibly TRBD1 for D (5 bases). The germline gives CDR1 SNHLY, CDR2 FYNNEI. The V and J ends lost 5 bases and 1 base respectively, with 6 bases between them. The CDR3 consists of 13 residues. The CDR3 DNA follows: TGTGCCAGCAGTTGGGACAGCAATCAGCCCCAGCATTTT. Translation gives CASSWDSNQPQHF.

This sequence joins TRBV6-5 and TRBJ1-2, with TRBD1 as a possible D gene (5 bases). The germline V and J ends were trimmed by 3 bases and 4 bases, with 12 bases remaining between them. CDR1 is MNHEY, CDR2 SVGAGI, per germline. CDR3 length equals 14 residues. The CDR3: CASSYGTAAYGYTF. DNA for the CDR3: TGTGCCAGCAGTTATGGGACCGCCGCCTATGGCTACACCTTC.

V and J are TRBV7-2 and TRBJ2-7; no clear D. Germline CDR1 reads SGHTA; CDR2 reads FQGNSA. Trimming pared 5 bases from V and 3 bases from J, leaving 17 bases between. The CDR3 loop spans 15 amino acids. The CDR3 reads CASSPSSVTGYEQYF. The CDR3 nucleotides are TGTGCCAGCAGCCCTTCGAGTGTAACTGGCTACGAGCAGTACTTC.

The rearrangement joins TRBV5-1 to TRBJ2-5; 13 bases align to TRBD2. The length of the CDR3 is 15 residues. Germline loops: CDR1 SGHRS, CDR2 YFSETQ. Trimming removed 0 bases from V and 4 bases from J; junction bases left unmatched: 0. CDR3 nucleotide sequence: TGCGCCAGCAGCTTGGGACTAGCGGGAGGAGAGACCCAGTACTTC. This translates into CASSLGLAGGETQYF. The variable domain in full, with the rest retrieved from reference TRBV5-1 and TRBJ2-5, is KAGVTQTPRYLIKTRGQQVTLSCSPISGHRSVSWYQQTPGQGLQFLFEYFSETQRNKGNFPGRFSGRQFSNSRSEMNVSTLELGDSALYLCASSLGLAGGETQYFGPGTRLLVL.

Comments on this clone: The same CDR3 is also encoded by other DNA sequences in this sample. The chain joins TRBV29-1 to TRBJ1-3, with D unresolved. The CDR3 spans 11 residues. Trimming cost V 7 bases and J 1 base, with 5 bases left between them. The germline V gene has CDR1 SQVTM and CDR2 ANQGSEA. The CDR3, as DNA: TGCAGCGGTACTTCTGGAAACACCATATATTTT. Its translation is CSGTSGNTIYF.

The chain links TRBV5-4 to TRBJ2-5; 14 positions match TRBD2. Germline CDR1 is SGHNT and CDR2 is YYREEE (reference sequence). The CDR3 spans 17 residues. V was pared by 4 bases and J by 0 bases, with 5 bases of the junction left unmatched. CDR3: CASSRTSGRTYQETQYF. CDR3 in DNA: TGTGCCAGCAGCAGGACTAGCGGGAGGACGTACCAAGAGACCCAGTACTTC. The whole variable domain, remainder taken from reference TRBV5-4 and TRBJ2-5, is ETGVTQSPTHLIKTRGQQVTLRCSSQSGHNTVSWYQQALGQGPQFIFQYYREEENGRGNFPPRFSGLQFPNYSSELNVNALELDDSALYLCASSRTSGRTYQETQYFGPGTRLLVL.

The chain uses TRBV2 and TRBJ2-7, with 8 bases aligning to TRBD2. CDR1 is SNHLY, CDR2 FYNNEI, per germline. V shed 2 bases, J shed 2 bases, and the junction held 11 bases outside the gene matches. There are 17 residues in the CDR3. The DNA of the CDR3 is TGTGCCAGCAGTGAATTCAACGGTTTGCGGGGGGCCTACGAGCAGTACTTC. Its protein product is CASSEFNGLRGAYEQYF.

The rearrangement joins TRBV19 to TRBJ2-1, with TRBD2 identical over 7 bases. Losses at the gene ends were 6 bases for V and 4 bases for J; bases not matched to a gene: 9. The CDR3 spans 15 residues. Germline V gene sequence: CDR1 LNHDA, CDR2 SQIVND (reference sequence). The CDR3, as DNA: TGTGCCAGTAGCGACGCGGGGACTACATACAATGAGCAGTTCTTC. Amino acids: CASSDAGTTYNEQFF.

The rearrangement links TRBV19 to TRBJ2-7, with D tentatively TRBD2 (6 bases). The CDR3 length is 16 residues. Germline CDR1 reads LNHDA; CDR2 reads SQIVND (reference sequence). Trimming pared 3 bases from V and 2 bases from J, leaving 17 bases between. This CDR3 is CASSIQWEAATYEQYF. CDR3 nucleotides: TGTGCCAGTAGTATTCAGTGGGAGGCGGCTACCTACGAGCAGTACTTC.

The chain uses TRBV5-1 and TRBJ2-5; TRBD2 matches 11 bases. After removal of 2 bases from V and 0 bases from J, the junction contained 9 bases not matched to a gene. Germline V CDR1 and CDR2: SGHRS, YFSETQ. The CDR3 extends over 18 amino acids. The CDR3, as DNA: TGCGCCAGCAGCTTCGGGCTAGCGGGAGGAGCGTACCAAGAGACCCAGTACTTC. Translation: CASSFGLAGGAYQETQYF.

V and J are TRBV18 and TRBJ2-2, with 11 nucleotides matching TRBD1. The CDR3 extends over 18 amino acids. Germline V gene data show CDR1 as KGHSH and CDR2 as LQKENI. Trimming at V came to 0 bases and at J to 2 bases, leaving 5 bases not matched to a gene. As DNA, the CDR3 is TGTGCCAGCTCACCACCGAGGGGACAGGGGGAAAACACCGGGGAGCTGTTTTTT. It translates to CASSPPRGQGENTGELFF.

V and J are TRBV5-1 and TRBJ1-5; D not certain. Germline V gene sequence: CDR1 SGHRS, CDR2 YFSETQ. This CDR3 contains 13 residues. Deletions cut 2 bases from V and 7 bases from J, with 10 bases between. Here the CDR3 reads CASSFGEGQPQHF. The DNA for the CDR3 is TGCGCCAGCAGCTTTGGGGAAGGGCAGCCCCAGCATTTT.

V is TRBV5-6 and J is TRBJ2-5; no firm D call. V was shortened by 0 bases and J by 2 bases, with 8 bases between the two germline ends. Germline V CDR1 and CDR2: SGHDT, YYEEEE. There are 14 residues in the CDR3. The CDR3 DNA is TGTGCCAGCAGCTTGGGGGCGGTACAAGAGACCCAGTACTTC. Translating gives CASSLGAVQETQYF.

The chain has TRBV29-1 and TRBJ1-1; 7 bases fit TRBD1. The germline V gene encodes CDR1 SQVTM and CDR2 ANQGSEA. The CDR3 consists of 13 residues. Germline trimming cut 5 bases from V and 1 base from J; bases unmatched to any gene: 4. This chain's CDR3 is CSVQRDRNTEAFF. The CDR3 nucleotides read TGCAGCGTTCAAAGGGACAGGAACACTGAAGCTTTCTTT.

V is TRBV15 and J is TRBJ2-3; no firm D call. This CDR3 has 12 amino acids. Germline V lookup: CDR1 LNHNV, CDR2 YYDKDF (reference sequence). Trimming stripped 3 bases from V and 4 bases from J, with 5 bases between. CDR3 amino acids: CATSSFADTQYF. In DNA, the CDR3 is TGTGCCACCAGCAGCTTCGCAGATACGCAGTATTTT.

The chain combines TRBV30 with TRBJ2-2, with 9 bases that match TRBD1. The CDR3 extends over 15 amino acids. Losses at the gene ends were 1 base for V and 4 bases for J; bases not matched to a gene: 4. Per germline, CDR1 GTSNPN and CDR2 SVGIG (reference sequence). The DNA of the CDR3 is TGTGCCTGGAGTGGGGACAGGGCGGGCACCGGGGAGCTGTTTTTT. Protein: CAWSGDRAGTGELFF.

The chain uses TRBV30 and TRBJ1-5; D gene uncertain. V shed 1 base and J shed 0 bases, with 1 base lying between them. The CDR3 has 12 residues. CDR1 and CDR2 (germline): GTSNPN, SVGIG (reference sequence). The CDR3 here is CAWSDSNQPQHF. The CDR3 nucleotides are TGTGCCTGGAGTGATAGCAATCAGCCCCAGCATTTT.

This chain links TRBV2 with TRBJ1-1, with 7 bases matching TRBD1. Per the germline V gene, CDR1 is SNHLY and CDR2 is FYNNEI. After removal of 9 bases from V and 1 base from J, the junction contained 5 bases not matched to a gene. There are 13 residues in the CDR3. CDR3 sequence: CARMTGKNTEAFF. The CDR3 nucleotides are TGTGCCAGGATGACAGGGAAGAACACTGAAGCTTTCTTT.

This clone came up a few times. The chain couples TRBV7-9 to TRBJ1-2; 9 bases map to TRBD1. Germline values: CDR1 SEHNR, CDR2 FQNEAQ (reference sequence). V shed 5 bases and J 0 bases; nucleotides not matched to a gene: 7. This CDR3 is 16 amino acids long. The CDR3 nucleotides read TGTGCCAGCAGCGGGGTACAGGGGGCATCTAACTATGGCTACACCTTC. Its translation is CASSGVQGASNYGYTF.

This clone showed up just a few times. The chain joins TRBV30 to TRBJ1-1, with D uncertain. V was shortened by 3 bases and J by 5 bases, with 7 bases between the two germline ends. Germline V gives CDR1 GTSNPN, CDR2 SVGIG (reference sequence). This CDR3 spans 11 amino acids. The CDR3 DNA sequence: TGTGCCTGGAGAACTGGGACTGAAGCTTTCTTT. It is translated as CAWRTGTEAFF.

The rearrangement uses TRBV21-1 and TRBJ2-7. TRBV21-1 counts as a pseudogene. The length of the CDR3 is 16 residues. CDR3 sequence (DNA): TGTGCCAGCAGCTTGAGGGGACGGATCTCTCGTTACGAGCAGTACTTC. It is translated as CASSLRGRISRYEQYF.

This CDR3 reads CASSLGFGTNNEQFF. The CDR3 coding sequence is TGTGCCAGCAGCTTGGGCTTTGGGACTAACAATGAGCAGTTCTTC. The rearrangement uses TRBV5-4 and TRBJ2-1; 7 nucleotides match TRBD2. V shed 0 bases, J shed 5 bases, and the junction held 5 bases outside the gene matches. CDR1 and CDR2 from the germline V gene are SGHNT and YYREEE (reference sequence). This CDR3 spans 15 amino acids.

This chain joins TRBV11-1 and TRBJ2-3, with 9 bases matching TRBD2. Germline CDR1 is SGHAT and CDR2 is FQDESV (reference sequence). Trimming removed 5 bases from V and 14 bases from J; junction bases left unmatched: 5. The CDR3 contains 11 residues. The CDR3 region is CASSATGLAYF. The CDR3 DNA follows: TGTGCCAGCAGCGCAACGGGACTAGCGTATTTT.